The present entry profiles one T cell receptor beta chain with its context. This clone was found a few times. Its antigen is currently not known. Base quality data are lacking; no much larger clone is found one base away. This sample is drawn from a study of blood T cell repertoires in COVID-19 (dated by TCRdb to the early 2020s). At the level of the whole study: Samples covering the acute and convalescent phases of COVID-19 were provided by collaborators in the United States, Italy and Spain. The material from the prospective study consisted of cDNA or gDNA derived from T cells, B-cell-depleted T cells, or PBMCs. Deeply sampled blood TCRbeta repertoires from subjects exposed to, actively infected with, or recovered from COVID-19 were included in the dataset. The repertoires were released in a freely available public database meant as a resource for research on the immune response to SARS-CoV-2. Samples came from the ongoing ImmuneRACE study (first 160 participants) plus 1,254 subjects from 6 global collaborators. A de-identified subject ID, COVID-19 status, age in years and sex were almost always included in the sample metadata. Where HLA class I and class II types were available, the types were taken from metadata supplied by the sample provider, not from assay-based typing.

The collaborating institutions used their own protocols to collect whole blood in K2EDTA tubes. For TCRbeta analysis, collaborators shipped samples as frozen whole blood, isolated PBMCs, or DNA extracted from either of those sample types. The CDR3, cysteine through phenylalanine, is 19 amino acids long. Only the CDR3 part of the read is kept: 57 bases, read in frame from the first base. Via the germline V gene, CDR1 is SGHVS and CDR2 FNYEAQ. V is trimmed back by 5 bases and J by 7 bases, and the junction contains 24 bases that no gene match accounts for. General study outcomes and caveats: How much clinical and demographic metadata was included differed by source and by participant, and the metadata was provided uncurated.

TCRbeta CDR3 regions were amplified from genomic DNA using the immunoSEQ Assay, a bias-controlled multiplex PCR. For the original study's pipeline: The number of nucleated cells in each sample was estimated by amplification of reference gene primers within the assay. Sequence reads were collapsed and filtered to measure the absolute abundance of every unique TCRbeta CDR3 rearrangement. For each sample, productive Simpson clonality was calculated as the square root of Simpson's diversity index over productive rearrangements. Sourced from immuneACCESS, this table was stored by TCRdb with only in-frame sequences that have V and J called. A share of the clones is absent; for the studies checked, an unresolved V gene accounts for under half, and the remainder has no known explanation. The V and J calls and clone size come from that table; D and trimming were worked out from the DNA. This sample lists some 280,000 clones; approximately 86% were detected once. Over 3.5% of the sample is held by the ten biggest clonotypes.

This sequence uses TRBV7-6 and TRBJ1-2, and 8 bases in between align with TRBD1. This TCR came from a woman aged 45-60 years with active or convalescent COVID-19. Sequenced input: peripheral blood. The nucleotide sequence is given as TGTGCCAGCAGCCCCCGGGGAGGCAGGGGGCGTGACGGGCTGGGTGGCTACACCTTC. This encodes CASSPRGGRGRDGLGGYTF.